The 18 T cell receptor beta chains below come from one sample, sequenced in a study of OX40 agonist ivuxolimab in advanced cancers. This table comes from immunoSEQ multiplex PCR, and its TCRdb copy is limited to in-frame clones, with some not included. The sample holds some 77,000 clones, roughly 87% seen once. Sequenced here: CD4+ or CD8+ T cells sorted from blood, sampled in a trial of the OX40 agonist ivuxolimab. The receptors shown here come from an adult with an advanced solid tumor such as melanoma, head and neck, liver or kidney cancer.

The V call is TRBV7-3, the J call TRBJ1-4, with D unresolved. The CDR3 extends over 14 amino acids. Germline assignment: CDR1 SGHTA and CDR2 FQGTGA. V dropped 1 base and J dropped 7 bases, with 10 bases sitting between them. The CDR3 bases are TGTGCCAGCAGCTTAAGGCGGACGGTTGAAAAACTGTTTTTT. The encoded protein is CASSLRRTVEKLFF.

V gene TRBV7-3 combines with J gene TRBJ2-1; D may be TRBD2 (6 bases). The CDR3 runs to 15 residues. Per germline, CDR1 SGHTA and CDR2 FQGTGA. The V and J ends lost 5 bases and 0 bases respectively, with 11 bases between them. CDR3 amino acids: CASSPFGSSYNEQFF. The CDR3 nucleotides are TGTGCCAGCAGCCCCTTCGGGAGCTCCTACAATGAGCAGTTCTTC.

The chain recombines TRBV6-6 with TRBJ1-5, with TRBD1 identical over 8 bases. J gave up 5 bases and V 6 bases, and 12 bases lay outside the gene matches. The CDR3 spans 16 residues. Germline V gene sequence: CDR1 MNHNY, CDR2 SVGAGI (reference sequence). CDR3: CASSSGQGYRDQPQHF. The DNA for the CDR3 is TGTGCCAGCAGCTCTGGACAGGGTTATAGGGATCAGCCCCAGCATTTT.

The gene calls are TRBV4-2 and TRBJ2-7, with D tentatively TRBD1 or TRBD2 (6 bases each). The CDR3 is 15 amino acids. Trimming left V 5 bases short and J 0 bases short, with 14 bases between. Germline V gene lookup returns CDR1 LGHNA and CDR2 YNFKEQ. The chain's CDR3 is CASSLRGGGSYEQYF. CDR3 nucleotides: TGTGCCAGCAGCTTGAGAGGGGGAGGCTCCTACGAGCAGTACTTC.

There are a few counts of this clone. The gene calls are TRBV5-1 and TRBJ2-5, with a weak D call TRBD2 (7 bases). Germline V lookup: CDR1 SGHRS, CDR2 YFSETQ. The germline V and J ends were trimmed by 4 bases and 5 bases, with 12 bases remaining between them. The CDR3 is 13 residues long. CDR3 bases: TGCGCCAGCAGCCCGGGGGGCCGGGAGACCCAGTACTTC. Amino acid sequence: CASSPGGRETQYF.

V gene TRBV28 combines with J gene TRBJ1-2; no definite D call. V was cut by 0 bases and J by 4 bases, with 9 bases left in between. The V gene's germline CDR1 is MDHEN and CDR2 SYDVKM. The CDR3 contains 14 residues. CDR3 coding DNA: TGTGCCAGCAGTTTATGGCGGACGGGCTATGGCTACACCTTC. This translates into CASSLWRTGYGYTF.

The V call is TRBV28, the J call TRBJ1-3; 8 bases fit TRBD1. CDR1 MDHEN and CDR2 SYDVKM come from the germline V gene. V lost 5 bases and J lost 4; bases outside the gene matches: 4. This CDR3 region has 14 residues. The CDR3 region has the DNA TGTGCCAGCAGTCCAGGGGGCGCGGGAAACACCATATATTTT. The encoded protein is CASSPGGAGNTIYF.

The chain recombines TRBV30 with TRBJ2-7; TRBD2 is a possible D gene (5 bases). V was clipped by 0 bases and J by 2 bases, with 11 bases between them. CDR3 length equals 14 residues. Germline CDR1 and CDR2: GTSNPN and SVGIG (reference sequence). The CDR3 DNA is TGTGCCTGGAGTGTATTTGGACTTCCCTACGAGCAGTACTTC. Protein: CAWSVFGLPYEQYF.

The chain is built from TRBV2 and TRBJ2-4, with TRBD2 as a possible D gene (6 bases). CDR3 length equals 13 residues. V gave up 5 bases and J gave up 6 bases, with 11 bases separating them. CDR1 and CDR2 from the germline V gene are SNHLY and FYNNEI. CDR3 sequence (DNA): TGTGCCAGCAGTACGGGAGTTGGAAACATTCAGTACTTC. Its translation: CASSTGVGNIQYF.

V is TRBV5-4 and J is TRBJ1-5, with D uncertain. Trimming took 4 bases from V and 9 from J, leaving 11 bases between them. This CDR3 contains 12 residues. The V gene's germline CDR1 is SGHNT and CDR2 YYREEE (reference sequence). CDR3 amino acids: CASSDDRGPQHF. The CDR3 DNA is TGTGCCAGCAGCGACGACCGGGGGCCCCAGCATTTT.

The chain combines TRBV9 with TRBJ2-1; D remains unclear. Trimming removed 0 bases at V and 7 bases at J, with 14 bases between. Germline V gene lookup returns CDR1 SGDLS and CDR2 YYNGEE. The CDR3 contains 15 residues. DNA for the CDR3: TGTGCCAGCAGCGTAGCCCCGGGTCGGTCAAATGAGCAGTTCTTC. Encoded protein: CASSVAPGRSNEQFF.

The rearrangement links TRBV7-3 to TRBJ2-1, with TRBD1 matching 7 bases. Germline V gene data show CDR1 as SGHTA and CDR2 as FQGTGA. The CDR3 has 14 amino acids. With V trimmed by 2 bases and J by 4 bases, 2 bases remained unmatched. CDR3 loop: CASSLPGQYNEQFF. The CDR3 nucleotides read TGTGCCAGCAGCTTACCGGGACAGTACAATGAGCAGTTCTTC.

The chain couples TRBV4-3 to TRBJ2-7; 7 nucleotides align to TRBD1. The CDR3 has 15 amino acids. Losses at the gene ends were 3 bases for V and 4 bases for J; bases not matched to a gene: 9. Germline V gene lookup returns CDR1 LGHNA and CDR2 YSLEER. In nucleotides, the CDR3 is TGCGCCAGCAGCCAGCGTCCCGGGACAGCATACGAGCAGTACTTC. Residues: CASSQRPGTAYEQYF.

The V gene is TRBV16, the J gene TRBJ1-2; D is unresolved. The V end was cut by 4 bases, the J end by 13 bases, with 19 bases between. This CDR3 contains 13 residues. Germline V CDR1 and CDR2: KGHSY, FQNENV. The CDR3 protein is CASSPRPASSITF. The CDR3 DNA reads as TGTGCCAGCAGCCCCCGACCGGCCTCGTCGATCACCTTC.

The CDR3 bases are TGCGCCAGCAGCTGGAGCGTGGGGGGTGCCAATGAGCAGTTCTTC. Protein product: CASSWSVGGANEQFF. The chain carries TRBV5-1 and TRBJ2-1, with D possibly matching TRBD2 (6 bases). Germline CDR1 SGHRS, CDR2 YFSETQ. Trimming removed 3 bases from V and 6 bases from J, with 16 bases in between. The CDR3 length is 15 residues.

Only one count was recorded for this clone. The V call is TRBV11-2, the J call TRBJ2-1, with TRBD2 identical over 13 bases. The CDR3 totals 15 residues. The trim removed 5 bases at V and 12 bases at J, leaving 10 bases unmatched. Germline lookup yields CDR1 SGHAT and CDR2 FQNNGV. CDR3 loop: CASSQGLAGPIGQFF. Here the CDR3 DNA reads TGTGCCAGCAGCCAGGGACTAGCGGGACCTATTGGGCAGTTCTTC. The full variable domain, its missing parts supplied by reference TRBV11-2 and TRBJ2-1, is EAGVAQSPRYKIIEKRQSVAFWCNPISGHATLYWYQQILGQGPKLLIQFQNNGVVDDSQLPKDRFSAERLKGVDSTLKIQPAKLEDSAVYLCASSQGLAGPIGQFFGPGTRLTVL.

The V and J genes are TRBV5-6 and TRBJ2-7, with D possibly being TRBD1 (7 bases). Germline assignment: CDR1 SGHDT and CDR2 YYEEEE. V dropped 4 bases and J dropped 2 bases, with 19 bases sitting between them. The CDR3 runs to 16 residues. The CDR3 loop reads CASSAMWQGGTYEQYF. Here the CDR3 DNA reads TGTGCCAGCAGCGCAATGTGGCAGGGGGGAACCTACGAGCAGTACTTC.

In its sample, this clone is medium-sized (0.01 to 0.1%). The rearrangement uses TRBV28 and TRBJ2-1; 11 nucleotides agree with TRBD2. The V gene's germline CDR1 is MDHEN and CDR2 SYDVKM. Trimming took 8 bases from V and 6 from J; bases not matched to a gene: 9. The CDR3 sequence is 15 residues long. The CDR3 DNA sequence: TGTGCCAGCCTCCAGACTAGCGGGAATCGCAATGAGCAGTTCTTC. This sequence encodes CASLQTSGNRNEQFF. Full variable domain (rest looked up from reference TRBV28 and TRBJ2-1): DVKVTQSSRYLVKRTGEKVFLECVQDMDHENMFWYRQDPGLGLRLIYFSYDVKMKEKGDIPEGYSVSREKKERFSLILESASTNQTSMYLCASLQTSGNRNEQFFGPGTRLTVL.